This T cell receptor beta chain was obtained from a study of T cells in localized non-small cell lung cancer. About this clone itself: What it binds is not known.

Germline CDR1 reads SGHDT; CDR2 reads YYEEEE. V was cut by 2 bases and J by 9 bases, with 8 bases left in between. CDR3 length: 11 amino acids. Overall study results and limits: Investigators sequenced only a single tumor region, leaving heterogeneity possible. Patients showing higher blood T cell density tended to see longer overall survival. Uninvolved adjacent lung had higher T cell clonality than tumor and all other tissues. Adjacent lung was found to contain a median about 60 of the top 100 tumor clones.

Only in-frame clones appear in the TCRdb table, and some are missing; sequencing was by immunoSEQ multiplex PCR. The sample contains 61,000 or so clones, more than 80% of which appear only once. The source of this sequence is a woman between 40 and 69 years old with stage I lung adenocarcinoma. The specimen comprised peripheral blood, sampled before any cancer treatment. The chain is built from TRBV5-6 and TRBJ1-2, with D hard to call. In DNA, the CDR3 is TGTGCCAGCAGCTTAGATAGTAGCTACACCTTC. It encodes CASSLDSSYTF.